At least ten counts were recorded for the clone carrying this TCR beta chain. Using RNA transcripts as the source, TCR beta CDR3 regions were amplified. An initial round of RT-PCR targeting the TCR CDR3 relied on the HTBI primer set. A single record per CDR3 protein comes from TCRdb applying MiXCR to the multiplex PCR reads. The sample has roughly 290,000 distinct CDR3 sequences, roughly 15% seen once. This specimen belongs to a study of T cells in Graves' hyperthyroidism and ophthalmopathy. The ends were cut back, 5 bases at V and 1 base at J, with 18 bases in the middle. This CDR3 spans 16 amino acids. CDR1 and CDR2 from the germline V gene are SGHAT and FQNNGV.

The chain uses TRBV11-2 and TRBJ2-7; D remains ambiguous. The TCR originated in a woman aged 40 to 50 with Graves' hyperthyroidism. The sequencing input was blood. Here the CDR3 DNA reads TGTGCCAGCAGCCCGGGCCGAATTGGCGGATCCTACGAGCAGTACTTC. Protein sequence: CASSPGRIGGSYEQYF.